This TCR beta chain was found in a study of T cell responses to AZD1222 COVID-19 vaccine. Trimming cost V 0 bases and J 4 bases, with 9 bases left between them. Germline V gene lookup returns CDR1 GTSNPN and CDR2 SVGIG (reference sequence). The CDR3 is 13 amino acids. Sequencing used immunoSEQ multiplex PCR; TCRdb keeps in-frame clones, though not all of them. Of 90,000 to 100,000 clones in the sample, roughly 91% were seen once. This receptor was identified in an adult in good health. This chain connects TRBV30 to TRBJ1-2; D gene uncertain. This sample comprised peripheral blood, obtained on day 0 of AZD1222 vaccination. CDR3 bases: TGTGCCTGGAGTGTAAGATTGGGCTATGGCTACACCTTC. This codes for CAWSVRLGYGYTF.